The rows below give T cell receptor beta chains drawn from one sample of a study of T cells in Graves' hyperthyroidism and ophthalmopathy. Via MiXCR, TCRdb re-called the multiplex PCR reads, giving one row per CDR3 protein. The sample lists hundreds of thousands of distinct CDR3 sequences, about 14% occurring once. What was sequenced was blood. The source of these receptors is a woman aged 50 to 60 with Graves' ophthalmopathy. CDR3s include the opening cysteine and the closing phenylalanine or tryptophan. The order of the fields is D gene, V gene, clone size, J gene, CDR3 DNA, CDR3 protein. The D gene is left open where the match is weak. For some rows the clone size is stated as once, few or many, or as a class when expanded; others skip it.

>TRBD2|TRBV11-2|many|TRBJ2-7
TGTGCCAGCAGCTTAGATCTGGGGGGAGGGCCCTACGAGCAGTACTTC
CASSLDLGGGPYEQYF
>NA|TRBV2|few|TRBJ2-6
TGTGCCAGCAGTGAAAGTCGACAGAAACGTTACTCTGGGGCCAACGTCCTGACTTTC
CASSESRQKRYSGANVLTF
>NA|TRBV7-2|NA|TRBJ2-3
TGTGCCAGCAGCTTGACCAGCTGGGGCACAGATACGCAGTATTTT
CASSLTSWGTDTQYF
>NA|TRBV20-1|NA|TRBJ1-2
TGCAGTGCAGGGGAGGGGCTCCTTAACTATGGCTACACCTTC
CSAGEGLLNYGYTF
>NA|TRBV20-1|many|TRBJ2-5
TGCAGTGCTAGAGATTACTACCAAGAGACCCAGTACTTC
CSARDYYQETQYF
>NA|TRBV9|NA|TRBJ2-7
TGTGCCAGCAGCCCCTCAAGTTGGGAATACGAGCAGTACTTC
CASSPSSWEYEQYF
>NA|TRBV9|NA|TRBJ2-7
TGTGCCAGCAGCGTAGCAGCAGGCCCCTACGAGCAGTACTTC
CASSVAAGPYEQYF
>NA|TRBV5-6|few|TRBJ2-1
TGTGCCAGCAGCTTGGCGATCGATTACAATGAGCAGTTCTTC
CASSLAIDYNEQFF
>NA|TRBV27|few|TRBJ2-2
TGTGCCAGCAGTTTCCTTCCCGGGGAGCTGTTTTTT
CASSFLPGELFF
>NA|TRBV28|many|TRBJ1-1
TGTGCCAGCACCTCGGGACAAGGTCCTAGGGCTTTCTTT
CASTSGQGPRAFF
>NA|TRBV2|many|TRBJ2-7
TGTGCCAGCAGTGAACTGAGAGAGCAGTACTTC
CASSELREQYF
>TRBD1|TRBV7-9|few|TRBJ1-5
TGTGCCAGCAGCGAAGGACAGGAGTATAGCAATCAGCCCCAGCATTTT
CASSEGQEYSNQPQHF
>NA|TRBV5-5|many|TRBJ2-1
TGTGCCAGCAGCAGCCCAGTTCATGAGCAGTTCTTC
CASSSPVHEQFF
>TRBD2|TRBV27|many|TRBJ2-7
TGTGCCAGCAGTTTCTCTAGCGGGGAGGAGTTCTACGAGCAGTACTTC
CASSFSSGEEFYEQYF
>NA|TRBV6-2/TRBV6-3|once|TRBJ2-5
TGTGCCAGCAGTTACGAACCGCCCGGCTCCCATAGACCGTCACAAGAGACCCAGTACTTC
CASSYEPPGSHRPSQETQYF
>TRBD2|TRBV20-1|few|TRBJ2-2
TGCAGTGCTAGAGGGCCTAGCGGGAGTTCCGGGGAGCTGTTTTTT
CSARGPSGSSGELFF
>NA|TRBV15|many|TRBJ2-1
TGTGCCACCAGCAGACGACCTGGAGGAGGCTCCTACAATGAGCAGTTCTTC
CATSRRPGGGSYNEQFF
>NA|TRBV4-3|NA|TRBJ2-7
TGCGCCAGCAGCCAAGATGGGGGAAAGACCTACGAGCAGTACTTC
CASSQDGGKTYEQYF
>TRBD2|TRBV4-2|NA|TRBJ2-1
TGTGCCAGCAGCCGTTCCGGGACTAGCGGGGCCAGCTCCTACAATGAGCAGTTCTTC
CASSRSGTSGASSYNEQFF
>NA|TRBV19|NA|TRBJ2-7
TGTGCCAGTAGTATAGTGTTCCAGCGGACCTACGAGCAGTACTTC
CASSIVFQRTYEQYF
>NA|TRBV7-2|many|TRBJ2-3
TGTGCCAGCAGCCAGAGACTAGGGGCAGATACGCAGTATTTT
CASSQRLGADTQYF
>NA|TRBV20-1|many|TRBJ2-7
TGCAGTGCTACCTCGGACTCGAACTCCTACGAGCAGTACTTC
CSATSDSNSYEQYF
>NA|TRBV7-2|many|TRBJ2-5
TGTGCCAGCAGCACGGGACCTCCCGAGACCCAGTACTTC
CASSTGPPETQYF
>NA|TRBV14|many|TRBJ2-5
TGTGCCAGCAGCCAAGAGATCTTCGGAACGCGGGAGACCCAGTACTTC
CASSQEIFGTRETQYF
>TRBD2|TRBV5-1|many|TRBJ2-7
TGCGCCAGCAGCTTGTTGGGACTAGCGGATTACGAGCAGTACTTC
CASSLLGLADYEQYF
>NA|TRBV12-3/TRBV12-4|NA|TRBJ1-2
TGTGCCAGCAGCCCCGGACAGACTAGGGTGGCCTATGGCTACACCTTC
CASSPGQTRVAYGYTF
>TRBD2|TRBV7-3|many|TRBJ2-3
TGTGCCAGCAGCCCCACGGGGAGCGGGAGCCCAGATACGCAGTATTTT
CASSPTGSGSPDTQYF
>TRBD1|TRBV18|few|TRBJ2-1
TGTGCCAGCTCACCACCGGTTGACAGGGGGCGGAACAATGAGCAGTTCTTC
CASSPPVDRGRNNEQFF
>NA|TRBV7-2|many|TRBJ1-5
TGTGCCAGCAGCTTGGCGGTCACTGGGGCCAATCAGCCCCAGCATTTT
CASSLAVTGANQPQHF
>TRBD1|TRBV29-1|many|TRBJ2-5
TGCAGCGTTGTTCGGTTGGAGGGCAGGGGGCTAGCAGAACGACTAGAAGAGACCCAGTACTTC
CSVVRLEGRGLAERLEETQYF
>TRBD1|TRBV19|NA|TRBJ1-4
TGTGCCAGTAGTCCGGGACAGGTTAATGAAAAACTGTTTTTT
CASSPGQVNEKLFF
>NA|TRBV19|NA|TRBJ1-2
TGTGCCAGTACCCTCGGGCAGGCGGCTCCCTATGGCTACACCTTC
CASTLGQAAPYGYTF
>TRBD2|TRBV20-1|many|TRBJ2-3
TGCAGTGCTAGAGATAAACGGGACTACCGTAACACAGATACGCAGTATTTT
CSARDKRDYRNTDTQYF
>TRBD2|TRBV6-5|NA|TRBJ2-3
TGTGCCAGCAGTTACTCGGCTAGCGGGAGCACAGATACGCAGTATTTT
CASSYSASGSTDTQYF